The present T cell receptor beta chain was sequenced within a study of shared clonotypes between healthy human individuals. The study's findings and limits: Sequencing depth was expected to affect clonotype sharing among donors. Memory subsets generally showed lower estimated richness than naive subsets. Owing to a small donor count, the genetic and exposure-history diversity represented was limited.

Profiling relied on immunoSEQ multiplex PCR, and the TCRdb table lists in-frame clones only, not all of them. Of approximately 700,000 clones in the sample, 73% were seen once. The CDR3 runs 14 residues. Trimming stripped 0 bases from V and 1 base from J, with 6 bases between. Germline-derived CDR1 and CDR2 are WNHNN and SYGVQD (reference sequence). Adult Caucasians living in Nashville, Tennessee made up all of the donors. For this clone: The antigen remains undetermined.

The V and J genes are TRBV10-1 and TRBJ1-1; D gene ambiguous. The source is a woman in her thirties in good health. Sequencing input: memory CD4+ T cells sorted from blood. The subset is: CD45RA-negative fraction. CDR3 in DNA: TGCGCCAGCAGTGAGTCAGCGGAGAACACTGAAGCTTTCTTT. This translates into CASSESAENTEAFF.